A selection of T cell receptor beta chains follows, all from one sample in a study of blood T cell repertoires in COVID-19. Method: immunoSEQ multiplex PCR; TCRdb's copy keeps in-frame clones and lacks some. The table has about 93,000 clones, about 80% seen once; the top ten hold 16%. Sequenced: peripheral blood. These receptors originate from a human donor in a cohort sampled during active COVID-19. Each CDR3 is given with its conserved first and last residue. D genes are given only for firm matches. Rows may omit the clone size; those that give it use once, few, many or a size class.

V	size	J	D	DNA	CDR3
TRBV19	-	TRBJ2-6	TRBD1	TGTGCCAGTACCGGGACAGGGTTATCTACTGGGGCCAACGTCCTGACTTTC	CASTGTGLSTGANVLTF
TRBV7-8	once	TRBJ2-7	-	TGTGCCAGCAGCCGAGTACGGGAGAGCTCCTACGAGCAGTACTTC	CASSRVRESSYEQYF
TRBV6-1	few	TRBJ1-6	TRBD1	TGTGCCAGCAGTGAAAAAGGGACAGGATTAGATTCACCCCTCCACTTT	CASSEKGTGLDSPLHF
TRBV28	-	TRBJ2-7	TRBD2	TGTGCCAGCAGGGACAGGACTAGCGCGGTCTACGAGCAGTACTTC	CASRDRTSAVYEQYF
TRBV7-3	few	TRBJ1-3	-	TGTGCCAGCAGCGCCGCTCAGGTTGCCTCTGGAAACACCATATATTTT	CASSAAQVASGNTIYF
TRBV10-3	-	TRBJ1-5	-	TGTGCCATCAGTGAGTCCCTTGGAACAGGTGGAGGGTATCAGCCCCAGCATTTT	CAISESLGTGGGYQPQHF
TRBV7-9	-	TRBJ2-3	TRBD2	TGTGCCAGCAGCTTAGAGGGGACTAGCGGGAGAACAGATACGCAGTATTTT	CASSLEGTSGRTDTQYF
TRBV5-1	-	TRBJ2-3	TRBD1	TGCGCCAGCAGCTTGTCTCAGGGACAGGATACGCAGTATTTT	CASSLSQGQDTQYF
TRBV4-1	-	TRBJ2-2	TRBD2	TGCGCCAGCAGCCGCCAGATTAGTTTAGCGGGAGGGGACACCGGGGAGCTGTTTTTT	CASSRQISLAGGDTGELFF
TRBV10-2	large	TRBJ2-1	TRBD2	TGCGCCAGCAGGGGTACTAGCGGGGGGCGGGGGCAGTTCTTC	CASRGTSGGRGQFF